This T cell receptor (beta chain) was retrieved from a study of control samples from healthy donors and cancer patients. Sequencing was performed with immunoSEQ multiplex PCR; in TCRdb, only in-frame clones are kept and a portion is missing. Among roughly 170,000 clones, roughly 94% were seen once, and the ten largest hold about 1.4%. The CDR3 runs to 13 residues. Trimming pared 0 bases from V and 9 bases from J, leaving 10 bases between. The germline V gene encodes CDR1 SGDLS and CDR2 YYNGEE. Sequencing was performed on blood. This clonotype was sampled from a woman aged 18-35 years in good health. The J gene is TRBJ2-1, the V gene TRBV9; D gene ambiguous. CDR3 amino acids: CASSVDGFSEQFF. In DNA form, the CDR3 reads TGTGCCAGCAGCGTAGATGGGTTTTCTGAGCAGTTCTTC.